The T cell receptor beta chain described here comes from a study of CD4+ T cells in melanoma. The table came from immunoSEQ multiplex PCR; TCRdb's copy has only in-frame clones and leaves some out. Of roughly 12,000 clones listed, 55% to 75% are singletons. Germline loops: CDR1 SGHVS, CDR2 FQNEAQ. V gave up 0 bases and J gave up 5 bases, with 19 bases separating them. This CDR3 spans 17 amino acids. General study findings and limits: CD8+ T cell, macrophage and B cell function reportedly correlated with neoantigen-specific CD4+ T cells.

Note on this clone: The antigen is undetermined.

The sample consisted of cells from a culture (not recorded whether cultured in vitro). The chain recombines TRBV7-8 with TRBJ2-5, with a possible D match to TRBD2 (7 bases). This TCR was recovered from a human donor with melanoma. CDR3 sequence: CASSLATGGRSSETQYF. The DNA of the CDR3 is TGTGCCAGCAGCTTAGCCACGGGGGGCCGATCGAGTGAGACCCAGTACTTC.